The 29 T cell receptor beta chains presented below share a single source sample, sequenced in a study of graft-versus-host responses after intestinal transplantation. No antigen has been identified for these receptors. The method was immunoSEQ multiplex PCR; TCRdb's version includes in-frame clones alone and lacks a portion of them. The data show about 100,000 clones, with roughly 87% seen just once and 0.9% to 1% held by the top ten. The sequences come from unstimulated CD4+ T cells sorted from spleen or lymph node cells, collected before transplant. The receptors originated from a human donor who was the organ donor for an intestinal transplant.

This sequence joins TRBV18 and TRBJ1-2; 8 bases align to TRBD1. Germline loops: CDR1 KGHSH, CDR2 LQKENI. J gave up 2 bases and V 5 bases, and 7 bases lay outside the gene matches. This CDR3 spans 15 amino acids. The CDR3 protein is CASSSNRGDNYGYTF. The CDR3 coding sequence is TGTGCCAGCTCATCAAACAGGGGGGACAACTATGGCTACACCTTC.

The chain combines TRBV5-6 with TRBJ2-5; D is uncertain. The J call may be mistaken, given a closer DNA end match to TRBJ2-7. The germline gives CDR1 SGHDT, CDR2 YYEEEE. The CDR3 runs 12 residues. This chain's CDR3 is CASSYPLGEQYF. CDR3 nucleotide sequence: TGTGCCAGCAGCTACCCGCTCGGCGAGCAGTACTTC.

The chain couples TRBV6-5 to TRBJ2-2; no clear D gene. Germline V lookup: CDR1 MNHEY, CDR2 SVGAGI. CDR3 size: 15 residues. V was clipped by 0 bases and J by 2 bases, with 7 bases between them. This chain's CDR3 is CASSYSMVNTGELFF. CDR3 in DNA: TGTGCCAGCAGTTACTCGATGGTTAACACCGGGGAGCTGTTTTTT.

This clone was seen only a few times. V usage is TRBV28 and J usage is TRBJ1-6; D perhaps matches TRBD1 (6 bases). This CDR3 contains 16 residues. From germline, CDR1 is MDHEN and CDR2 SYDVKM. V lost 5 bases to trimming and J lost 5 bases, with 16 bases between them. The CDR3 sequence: CASSQGGWTDNSPLHF. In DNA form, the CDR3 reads TGTGCCAGCAGTCAAGGGGGGTGGACAGATAATTCACCCCTCCACTTT.

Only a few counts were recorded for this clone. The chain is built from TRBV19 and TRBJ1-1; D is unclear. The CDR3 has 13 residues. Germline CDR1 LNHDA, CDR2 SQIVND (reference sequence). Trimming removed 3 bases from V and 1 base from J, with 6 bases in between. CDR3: CASSMNRNTEAFF. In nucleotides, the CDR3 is TGTGCCAGTAGTATGAACAGGAACACTGAAGCTTTCTTT.

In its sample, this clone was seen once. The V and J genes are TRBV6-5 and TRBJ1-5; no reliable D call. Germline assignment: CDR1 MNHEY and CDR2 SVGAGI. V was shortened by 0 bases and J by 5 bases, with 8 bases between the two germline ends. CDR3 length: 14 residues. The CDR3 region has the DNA TGTGCCAGCAGTTACTCTGTCCGAGATCAGCCCCAGCATTTT. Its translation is CASSYSVRDQPQHF.

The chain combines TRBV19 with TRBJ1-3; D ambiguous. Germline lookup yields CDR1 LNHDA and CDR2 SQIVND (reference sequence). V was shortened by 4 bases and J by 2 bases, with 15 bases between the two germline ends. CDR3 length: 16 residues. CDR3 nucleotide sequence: TGTGCCAGTAGTAGAGAAGGACGGATAACTGGAAACACCATATATTTT. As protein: CASSREGRITGNTIYF.

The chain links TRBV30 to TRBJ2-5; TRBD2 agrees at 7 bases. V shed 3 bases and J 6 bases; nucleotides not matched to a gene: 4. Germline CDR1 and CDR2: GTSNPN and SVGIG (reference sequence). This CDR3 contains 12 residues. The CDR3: CAWSTGGKTQYF. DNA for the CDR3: TGTGCCTGGAGCACGGGGGGAAAGACCCAGTACTTC. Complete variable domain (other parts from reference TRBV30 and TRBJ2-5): SQTIHQWPATLVQPVGSPLSLECTVEGTSNPNLYWYRQAAGRGLQLLFYSVGIGQISSEVPQNLSASRPQDRQFILSSKKLLLSDSGFYLCAWSTGGKTQYFGPGTRLLVL.

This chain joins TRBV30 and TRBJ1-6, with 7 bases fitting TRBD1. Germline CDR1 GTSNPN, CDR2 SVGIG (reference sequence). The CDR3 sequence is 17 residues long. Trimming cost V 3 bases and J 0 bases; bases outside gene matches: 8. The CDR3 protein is CAWRITGASSYNSPLHF. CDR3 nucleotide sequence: TGTGCCTGGAGAATAACAGGGGCCTCCTCCTATAATTCACCCCTCCACTTT.

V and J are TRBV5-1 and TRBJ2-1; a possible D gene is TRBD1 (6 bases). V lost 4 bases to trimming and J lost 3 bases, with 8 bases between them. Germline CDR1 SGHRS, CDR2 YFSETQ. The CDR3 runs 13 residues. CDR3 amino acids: CASSTQGYNEQFF. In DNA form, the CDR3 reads TGCGCCAGCAGCACACAGGGCTACAATGAGCAGTTCTTC.

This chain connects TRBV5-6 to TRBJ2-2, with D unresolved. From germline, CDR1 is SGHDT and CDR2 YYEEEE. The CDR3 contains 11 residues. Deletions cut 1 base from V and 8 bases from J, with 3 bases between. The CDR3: CASSLLGELFF. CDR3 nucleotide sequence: TGTGCCAGCAGCTTGTTAGGGGAGCTGTTTTTT.

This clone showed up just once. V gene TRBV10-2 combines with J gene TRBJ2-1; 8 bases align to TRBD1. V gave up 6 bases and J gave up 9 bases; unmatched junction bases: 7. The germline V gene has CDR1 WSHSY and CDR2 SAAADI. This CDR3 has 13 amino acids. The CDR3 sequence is CASRFGQGGEQFF. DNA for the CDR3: TGCGCCAGCAGGTTCGGACAGGGTGGTGAGCAGTTCTTC.

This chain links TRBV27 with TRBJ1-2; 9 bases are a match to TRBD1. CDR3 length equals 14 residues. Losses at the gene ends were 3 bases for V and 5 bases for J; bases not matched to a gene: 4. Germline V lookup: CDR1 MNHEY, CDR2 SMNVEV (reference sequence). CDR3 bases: TGTGCCAGCAGTTTGGGACAGGGCATTTATGGCTACACCTTC. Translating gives CASSLGQGIYGYTF.

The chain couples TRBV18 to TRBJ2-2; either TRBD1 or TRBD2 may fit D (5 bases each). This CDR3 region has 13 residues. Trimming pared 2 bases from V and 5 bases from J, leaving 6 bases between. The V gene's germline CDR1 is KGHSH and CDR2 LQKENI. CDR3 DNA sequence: TGTGCCAGCTCACCAGGGGGTACCGGGGAGCTGTTTTTT. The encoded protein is CASSPGGTGELFF.

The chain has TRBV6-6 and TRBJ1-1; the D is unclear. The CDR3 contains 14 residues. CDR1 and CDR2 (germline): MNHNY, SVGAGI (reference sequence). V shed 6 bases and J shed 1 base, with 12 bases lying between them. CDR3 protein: CASSLSVQNTEAFF. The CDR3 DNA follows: TGTGCCAGCAGCCTCAGTGTTCAGAACACTGAAGCTTTCTTT.

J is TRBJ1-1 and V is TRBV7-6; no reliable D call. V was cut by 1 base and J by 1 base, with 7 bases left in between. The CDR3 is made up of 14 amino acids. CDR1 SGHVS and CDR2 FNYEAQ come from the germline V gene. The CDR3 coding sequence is TGTGCCAGCAGCTTAGGCAGCGCGAACACTGAAGCTTTCTTT. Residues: CASSLGSANTEAFF.

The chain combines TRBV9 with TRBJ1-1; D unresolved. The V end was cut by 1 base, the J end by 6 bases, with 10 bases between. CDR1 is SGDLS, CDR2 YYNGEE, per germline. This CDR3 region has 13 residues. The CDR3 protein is CASSVYDGSEAFF. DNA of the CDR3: TGTGCCAGCAGCGTATATGACGGATCTGAAGCTTTCTTT.

The CDR3 nucleotides read TGTGCCAGCTCCCCTACCCAGTCTGGAAACACCATATATTTT. It is translated as CASSPTQSGNTIYF. The gene calls are TRBV18 and TRBJ1-3; no reliable D call. Germline V gene sequence: CDR1 KGHSH, CDR2 LQKENI. The CDR3 is made up of 14 amino acids. V lost 6 bases and J lost 1, with 10 bases in between.

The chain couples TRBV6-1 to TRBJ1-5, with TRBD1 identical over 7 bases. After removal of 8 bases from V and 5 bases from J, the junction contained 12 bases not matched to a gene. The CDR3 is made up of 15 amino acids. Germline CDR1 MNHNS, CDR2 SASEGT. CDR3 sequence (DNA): TGTGCCAGCGGCGACAGGGCGGTGGTGGATCAGCCCCAGCATTTT. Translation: CASGDRAVVDQPQHF.

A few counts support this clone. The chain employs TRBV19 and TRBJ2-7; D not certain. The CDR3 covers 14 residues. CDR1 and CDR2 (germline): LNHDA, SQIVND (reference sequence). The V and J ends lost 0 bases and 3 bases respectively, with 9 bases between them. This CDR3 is CASSIEAGDYEQYF. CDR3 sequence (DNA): TGTGCCAGTAGTATAGAAGCAGGAGACTACGAGCAGTACTTC.

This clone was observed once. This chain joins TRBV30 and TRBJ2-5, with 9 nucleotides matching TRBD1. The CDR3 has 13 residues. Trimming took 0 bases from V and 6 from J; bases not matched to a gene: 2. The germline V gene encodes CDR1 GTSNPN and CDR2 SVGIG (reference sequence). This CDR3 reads CAWSVDRGKTQYF. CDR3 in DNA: TGTGCCTGGAGTGTTGACAGGGGGAAGACCCAGTACTTC. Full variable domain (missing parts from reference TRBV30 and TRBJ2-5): SQTIHQWPATLVQPVGSPLSLECTVEGTSNPNLYWYRQAAGRGLQLLFYSVGIGQISSEVPQNLSASRPQDRQFILSSKKLLLSDSGFYLCAWSVDRGKTQYFGPGTRLLVL.

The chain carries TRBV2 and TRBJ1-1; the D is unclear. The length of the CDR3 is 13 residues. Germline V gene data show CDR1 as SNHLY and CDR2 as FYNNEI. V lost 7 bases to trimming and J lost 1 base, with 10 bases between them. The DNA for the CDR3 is TGTGCCAGCATTCGAGGGTCGAACACTGAAGCTTTCTTT. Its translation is CASIRGSNTEAFF. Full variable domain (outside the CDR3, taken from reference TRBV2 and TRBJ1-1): EPEVTQTPSHQVTQMGQEVILRCVPISNHLYFYWYRQILGQKVEFLVSFYNNEISEKSEIFDDQFSVERPDGSNFTLKIRSTKLEDSAMYFCASIRGSNTEAFFGQGTRLTVV.

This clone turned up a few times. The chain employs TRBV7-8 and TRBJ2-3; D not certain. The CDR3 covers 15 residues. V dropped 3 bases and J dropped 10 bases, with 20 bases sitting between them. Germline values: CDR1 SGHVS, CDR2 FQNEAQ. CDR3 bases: TGTGCCAGCAGCTTCTCCTCTGTCCCGAACGGGCCGCAGTATTTT. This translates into CASSFSSVPNGPQYF.

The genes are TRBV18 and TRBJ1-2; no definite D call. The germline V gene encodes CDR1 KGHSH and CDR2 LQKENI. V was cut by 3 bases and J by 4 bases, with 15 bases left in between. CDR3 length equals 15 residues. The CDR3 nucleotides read TGTGCCAGCTCACCCCCCAACGGGAACGGCTATGGCTACACCTTC. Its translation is CASSPPNGNGYGYTF.

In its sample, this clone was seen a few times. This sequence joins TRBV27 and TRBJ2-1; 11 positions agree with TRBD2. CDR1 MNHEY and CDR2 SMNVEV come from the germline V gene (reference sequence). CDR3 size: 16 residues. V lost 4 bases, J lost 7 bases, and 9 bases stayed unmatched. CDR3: CASSSPGTSGLNEQFF. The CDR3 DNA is TGTGCCAGCAGTTCTCCAGGGACTAGCGGCTTAAATGAGCAGTTCTTC.

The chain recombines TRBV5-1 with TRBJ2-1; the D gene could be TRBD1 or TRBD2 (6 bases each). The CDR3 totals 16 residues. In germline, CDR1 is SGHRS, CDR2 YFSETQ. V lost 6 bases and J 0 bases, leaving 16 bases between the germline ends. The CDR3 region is CASTQVGGSSYNEQFF. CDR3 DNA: TGCGCCAGCACACAAGTAGGGGGGAGCTCCTACAATGAGCAGTTCTTC.

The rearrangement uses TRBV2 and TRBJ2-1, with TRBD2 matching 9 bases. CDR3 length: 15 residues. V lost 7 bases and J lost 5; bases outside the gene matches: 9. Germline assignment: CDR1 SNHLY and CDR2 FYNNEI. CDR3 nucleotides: TGTGCCAGCAACCCAAGGACTAGCGTGCACAATGAGCAGTTCTTC. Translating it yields CASNPRTSVHNEQFF.

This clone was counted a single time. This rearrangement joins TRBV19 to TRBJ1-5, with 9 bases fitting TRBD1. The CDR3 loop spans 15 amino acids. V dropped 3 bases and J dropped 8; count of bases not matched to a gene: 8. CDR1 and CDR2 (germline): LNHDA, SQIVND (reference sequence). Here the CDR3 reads CASSIGGTGRKPQHF. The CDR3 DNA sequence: TGTGCCAGTAGTATCGGGGGGACAGGGAGGAAGCCCCAGCATTTT.

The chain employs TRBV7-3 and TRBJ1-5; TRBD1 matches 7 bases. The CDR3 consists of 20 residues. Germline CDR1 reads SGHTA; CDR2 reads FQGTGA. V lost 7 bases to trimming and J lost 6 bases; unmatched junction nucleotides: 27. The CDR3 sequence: CASNNKREIIGTVFGQPQHF. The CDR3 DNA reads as TGTGCCAGCAACAATAAAAGGGAAATAATCGGGACAGTTTTCGGTCAGCCCCAGCATTTT.